A single sample gave rise to the 26 T cell receptor beta chains below, sequenced in a study of blood T cell repertoires in COVID-19. Sequencing was performed with immunoSEQ multiplex PCR; in TCRdb, only in-frame clones are kept and a portion is missing. This sample has some 150,000 clones, with around 79% found just once. The sequenced sample was peripheral blood. The receptors were sampled from a man in his fifties with active or convalescent COVID-19.

The V call is TRBV13, the J call TRBJ2-7, with 8 nucleotides matching TRBD2. Germline V lookup: CDR1 PRHDT, CDR2 FYEKMQ (reference sequence). The CDR3 spans 15 residues. The J segment lost 6 bases and the V segment lost 4 bases, leaving 11 bases of the junction unmatched. Here the CDR3 DNA reads TGTGCCAGCAGCTCTCGAGCGGGAGATGCTATCGAGCAGTACTTC. This translates into CASSSRAGDAIEQYF.

The V call is TRBV6-5, the J call TRBJ1-1; 7 bases match TRBD1. CDR3 length: 12 residues. Germline-derived CDR1 and CDR2 are MNHEY and SVGAGI. Trimming took 6 bases from V and 4 from J; bases not matched to a gene: 2. CDR3 nucleotides: TGTGCCAGCAGACAGGGGATCACTGAAGCTTTCTTT. Its protein is CASRQGITEAFF.

The chain carries TRBV9 and TRBJ2-7; TRBD1 aligns across 7 bases. CDR1 and CDR2 (germline): SGDLS, YYNGEE. This CDR3 is built from 15 residues. V trimming: 0 bases; J trimming: 4 bases; junction bases outside the gene matches: 7. Here the CDR3 DNA reads TGTGCCAGCAGCGTAGCAGCCGGGACAGTTTACGAGCAGTACTTC. Translation: CASSVAAGTVYEQYF.

The chain combines TRBV5-4 with TRBJ2-5; 7 nucleotides match TRBD1. This CDR3 comprises 15 residues. The ends lost 0 bases at V and 5 bases at J; junction bases unmatched: 7. Germline V CDR1 and CDR2: SGHNT, YYREEE (reference sequence). The CDR3 protein is CASSLEGGGLETQYF. In nucleotides, the CDR3 is TGTGCCAGCAGCTTGGAAGGGGGCGGGTTGGAGACCCAGTACTTC.

This clone showed up just once. CDR3 in amino acids: CASSQETGGGGGSFF. The CDR3 nucleotides read TGTGCCAGCAGCCAAGAGACAGGGGGCGGAGGCGGGTCTTTCTTT. This sequence joins TRBV3-1 (or the pseudogene TRBV3-2) and TRBJ1-1; the match to TRBD1 covers 10 bases. This CDR3 is 15 amino acids long. CDR1 is LGHDT, CDR2 YNNKEL, per germline (reference sequence). With 0 bases clipped from V and 12 bases from J, the junction kept 10 bases outside the gene matches.

V usage is TRBV24-1 and J usage is TRBJ1-5; the D is unclear. Trimming cost V 5 bases and J 0 bases, with 7 bases left between them. The CDR3 sequence is 14 residues long. Germline loops: CDR1 KGHDR, CDR2 SFDVKD. CDR3 amino acids: CATSGIYSNQPQHF. In DNA, the CDR3 is TGTGCCACCAGTGGTATTTATAGCAATCAGCCCCAGCATTTT.

The count of this clone is one. The gene calls are TRBV12-3 or TRBV12-4 and TRBJ2-7; 7 nucleotides line up with TRBD2. After removal of 5 bases from V and 6 bases from J, the junction contained 7 bases not matched to a gene. The CDR3 length is 13 residues. The CDR3 region is CASSPGTISEQYF. The CDR3 DNA is TGTGCCAGCAGTCCTGGGACTATAAGCGAGCAGTACTTC.

This sequence joins TRBV6-6 and TRBJ2-5, with TRBD2 identical over 11 bases. Germline CDR1 is MNHNY and CDR2 is SVGAGI (reference sequence). The CDR3 totals 14 residues. V was clipped by 2 bases and J by 4 bases; unmatched bases: 0. CDR3 in DNA: TGTGCCAGCAGTTACCTAGCGGGAGGAGAGACCCAGTACTTC. This codes for CASSYLAGGETQYF.

The chain is built from TRBV10-1 and TRBJ2-1, with 9 bases aligning to TRBD2. J gave up 9 bases and V 5 bases, and 17 bases lay outside the gene matches. From germline, CDR1 is WNHNN and CDR2 SYGVQD (reference sequence). This CDR3 has 17 amino acids. CDR3 amino acids: CASSFTSGRSGLGEQFF. In DNA, the CDR3 is TGCGCCAGCAGTTTTACGAGCGGGAGGTCCGGGCTGGGTGAGCAGTTCTTC.

V usage is TRBV19 and J usage is TRBJ2-5; TRBD1 matches at 7 bases. J lost 1 base, V lost 3 bases, and 17 bases had no gene match. CDR1 and CDR2 (germline): LNHDA, SQIVND (reference sequence). The CDR3 is 19 amino acids. The CDR3 loop reads CASSIWSNRGRRSQETQYF. The CDR3 DNA follows: TGTGCCAGTAGTATTTGGTCCAACAGGGGCCGCAGGTCCCAAGAGACCCAGTACTTC.

The rearrangement uses TRBV5-5 and TRBJ2-5, with 8 bases lining up with TRBD2. The trim removed 4 bases at V and 3 bases at J, leaving 5 bases unmatched. This CDR3 has 14 residues. CDR1 is SGHKS and CDR2 is YYEKEE in the germline V gene (reference sequence). The CDR3 bases are TGTGCCAGCAGCGGGACTAGGATCGAAGAGACCCAGTACTTC. Translated: CASSGTRIEETQYF.

V and J are TRBV12-3 or TRBV12-4 and TRBJ1-1; D remains ambiguous. The V end was cut by 1 base, the J end by 0 bases, with 3 bases between. This CDR3 is 13 amino acids long. CDR3: CASSLGMNTEAFF. The DNA of the CDR3 is TGTGCCAGCAGTTTAGGTATGAACACTGAAGCTTTCTTT.

This chain joins TRBV24-1 and TRBJ1-2, with 7 bases matching TRBD1. The ends lost 6 bases at V and 4 bases at J; junction bases unmatched: 13. Germline assignment: CDR1 KGHDR and CDR2 SFDVKD. This CDR3 is 16 amino acids long. The CDR3 loop reads CATSKDGGGGGYGYTF. In DNA, the CDR3 is TGTGCCACCAGTAAGGATGGAGGGGGCGGCGGCTATGGCTACACCTTC.

The chain uses TRBV5-1 and TRBJ1-1; maybe TRBD1 (5 bases). The germline CDR1 and CDR2 sequences are SGHRS and YFSETQ. Trimming stripped 9 bases from V and 5 bases from J, with 14 bases between. The CDR3 length is 12 residues. The CDR3 loop is CAKRGGWTEAFF. The CDR3 nucleotides are TGCGCCAAGCGGGGGGGATGGACTGAAGCTTTCTTT. Drawing the rest from reference TRBV5-1 and TRBJ1-1, the complete variable domain is KAGVTQTPRYLIKTRGQQVTLSCSPISGHRSVSWYQQTPGQGLQFLFEYFSETQRNKGNFPGRFSGRQFSNSRSEMNVSTLELGDSALYLCAKRGGWTEAFFGQGTRLTVV.

The CDR3 is CASTFSGPLGYEQYF. The CDR3, as DNA: TGTGCCAGCACCTTTAGCGGACCTCTCGGGTACGAGCAGTACTTC. The chain links TRBV7-8 to TRBJ2-7; possibly TRBD2 for D (6 bases). CDR1 and CDR2 from the germline V gene are SGHVS and FQNEAQ. The germline V and J ends were trimmed by 7 bases and 4 bases, with 20 bases remaining between them. This CDR3 is 15 amino acids long.

V and J are TRBV6-2 or TRBV6-3 and TRBJ2-1, with 9 bases aligning to TRBD1. The CDR3 sequence is 15 residues long. Looked up from germline, CDR1 is MNHEY and CDR2 is SVGEGT. The ends lost 0 bases at V and 6 bases at J; junction bases unmatched: 3. As DNA, the CDR3 is TGTGCCAGCAGTTACTCTGTACAGGGGGCCAATGAGCAGTTCTTC. Its protein is CASSYSVQGANEQFF.

This clone was recorded only once. This rearrangement joins TRBV6-6 to TRBJ2-1; TRBD1 matches 9 bases. This CDR3 spans 16 amino acids. Germline V CDR1 and CDR2: MNHNY, SVGAGI (reference sequence). V trimming: 0 bases; J trimming: 1 base; junction bases outside the gene matches: 1. In nucleotides, the CDR3 is TGTGCCAGCAGTTACTCGACAGGGGGTTCCTACAATGAGCAGTTCTTC. This encodes CASSYSTGGSYNEQFF.

This clone was seen once. The rearrangement links TRBV28 to TRBJ1-1, with 7 nucleotides matching TRBD1. Germline CDR1 is MDHEN and CDR2 is SYDVKM. The trim removed 6 bases at V and 0 bases at J, leaving 7 bases unmatched. The CDR3 loop spans 15 amino acids. CDR3 in DNA: TGTGCCAGCAGCCATCGGACAGGTATGAACACTGAAGCTTTCTTT. This codes for CASSHRTGMNTEAFF.

The chain's CDR3 is CASSTRTGDNSGANVLTF. The CDR3, as DNA: TGTGCCAGCAGCACGCGGACAGGGGACAACTCTGGGGCCAACGTCCTGACTTTC. This sequence joins TRBV7-2 and TRBJ2-6; 9 nucleotides line up with TRBD1. The junction had 8 bases not matched to a gene; V was cut back by 5 bases and J by 0 bases. Germline V gene sequence: CDR1 SGHTA, CDR2 FQGNSA. This CDR3 is 18 amino acids long.

This clone was seen only a few times. This chain joins TRBV6-1 and TRBJ2-1; D is undetermined. Germline assignment: CDR1 MNHNS and CDR2 SASEGT. The CDR3 totals 14 residues. V gave up 1 base and J gave up 3 bases, with 7 bases separating them. CDR3 amino acids: CASSEGAGYNEQFF. The CDR3 region has the DNA TGTGCCAGCAGTGAAGGAGCAGGCTACAATGAGCAGTTCTTC.

The chain uses TRBV9 and TRBJ2-7, with 9 bases that match TRBD2. Germline V lookup: CDR1 SGDLS, CDR2 YYNGEE. This CDR3 comprises 14 residues. The junction had 5 bases not matched to a gene; V was cut back by 2 bases and J by 5 bases. CDR3 DNA sequence: TGTGCCAGCAGCGTTCTCGCTAGCGGGGACGAGCAGTACTTC. The encoded protein is CASSVLASGDEQYF.

The genes are TRBV28 and TRBJ1-2, with 7 bases identical to TRBD1. The germline V gene has CDR1 MDHEN and CDR2 SYDVKM. The CDR3 covers 15 residues. V shed 3 bases and J 4 bases; nucleotides not matched to a gene: 8. In nucleotides, the CDR3 is TGTGCCAGCAGTTTCAGAGACAGGGAGAGCTATGGCTACACCTTC. Its translation: CASSFRDRESYGYTF.

This clone was observed once. This sequence joins TRBV13 and TRBJ2-3, with D possibly matching TRBD1 (6 bases). This CDR3 has 18 amino acids. The germline V and J ends were trimmed by 0 bases and 0 bases, with 16 bases remaining between them. Per the germline V gene, CDR1 is PRHDT and CDR2 is FYEKMQ (reference sequence). CDR3 residues: CASSLGRVGTFSTDTQYF. The CDR3, as DNA: TGTGCCAGCAGCTTAGGCAGGGTGGGGACATTTAGCACAGATACGCAGTATTTT.

V usage is TRBV28 and J usage is TRBJ1-1, with D possibly matching TRBD1 (5 bases). The V gene lost 7 bases and the J gene lost 11 bases, with 20 bases spanning the gap. The CDR3 extends over 13 amino acids. Germline CDR1 MDHEN, CDR2 SYDVKM. CDR3 bases: TGTGCCAGCAATCCCGCGTGGTCCCCAGGGGCTTTCTTT. This encodes CASNPAWSPGAFF.

In the case of this clone: The same CDR3 arises from other DNA sequences in this sample as well. V gene TRBV4-1 combines with J gene TRBJ1-1; possible D gene TRBD1, 6 bases. Trimming removed 4 bases from V and 5 bases from J, with 11 bases in between. CDR3 size: 13 residues. Germline V gene sequence: CDR1 MGHRA, CDR2 YSYEKL. The CDR3 sequence: CASSLQGETEAFF. The CDR3 DNA reads TGCGCCAGCAGCCTACAGGGTGAGACTGAAGCTTTCTTT.

The chain joins TRBV11-3 to TRBJ2-1, with TRBD2 matching over 9 bases. The CDR3 is 16 residues long. Trimming cost V 1 base and J 10 bases; bases outside gene matches: 11. Germline-derived CDR1 and CDR2 are SGHNT and YENEEA. The CDR3 region is CASSLGGAGGSVEQFF. The CDR3 DNA follows: TGTGCCAGCAGCTTAGGGGGAGCGGGAGGTTCCGTGGAGCAGTTCTTC.